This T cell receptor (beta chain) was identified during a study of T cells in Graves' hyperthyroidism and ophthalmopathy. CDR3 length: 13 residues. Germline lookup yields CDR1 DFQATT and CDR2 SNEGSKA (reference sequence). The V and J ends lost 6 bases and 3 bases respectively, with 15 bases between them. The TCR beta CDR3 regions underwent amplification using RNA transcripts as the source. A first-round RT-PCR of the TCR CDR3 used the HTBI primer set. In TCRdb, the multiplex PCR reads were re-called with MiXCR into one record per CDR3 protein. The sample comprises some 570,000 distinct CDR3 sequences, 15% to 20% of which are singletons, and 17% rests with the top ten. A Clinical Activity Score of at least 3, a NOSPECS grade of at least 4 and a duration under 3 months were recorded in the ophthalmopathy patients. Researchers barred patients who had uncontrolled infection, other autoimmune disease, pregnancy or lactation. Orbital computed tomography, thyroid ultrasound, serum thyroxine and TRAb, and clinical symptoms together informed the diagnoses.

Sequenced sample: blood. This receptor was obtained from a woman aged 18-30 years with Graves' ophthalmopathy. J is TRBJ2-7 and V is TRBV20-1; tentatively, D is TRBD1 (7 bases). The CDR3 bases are TGCAGTGCGGCGGAGGGGGCCTACTACGAGCAGTACTTC. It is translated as CSAAEGAYYEQYF.